The T cell receptor beta chain described here comes from a study of shared T cell receptors in the human thymus. Germline lookup yields CDR1 SGHAT and CDR2 FQNNGV. The length of the CDR3 is 17 residues. Trimming removed 4 bases at V and 2 bases at J, with 20 bases between. Only in-frame clones appear in the TCRdb table, and some are missing; sequencing was by immunoSEQ multiplex PCR. The sample lists some 700,000 clones; 70% to 90% were seen once. These data are also associated with another study on human thymus T cells.

This receptor was obtained from a girl in the first two years of life with a congenital heart defect. V usage is TRBV11-2 and J usage is TRBJ1-1; D is undetermined. Sequenced sample: thymocytes. As DNA, the CDR3 is TGTGCCAGCAGCTCCCCCCAGGCCGTCCGTCTTAACACTGAAGCTTTCTTT. Its translation: CASSSPQAVRLNTEAFF.